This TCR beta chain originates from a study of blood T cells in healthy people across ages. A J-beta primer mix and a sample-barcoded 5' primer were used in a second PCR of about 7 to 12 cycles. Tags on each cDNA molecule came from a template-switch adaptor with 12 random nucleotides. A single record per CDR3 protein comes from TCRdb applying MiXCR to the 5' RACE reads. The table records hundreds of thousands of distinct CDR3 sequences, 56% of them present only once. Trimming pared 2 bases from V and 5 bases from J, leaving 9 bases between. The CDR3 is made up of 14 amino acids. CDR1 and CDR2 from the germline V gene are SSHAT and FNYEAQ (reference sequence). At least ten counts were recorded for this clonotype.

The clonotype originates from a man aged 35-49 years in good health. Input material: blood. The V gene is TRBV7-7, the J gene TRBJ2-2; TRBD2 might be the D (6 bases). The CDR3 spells CASSLSGGTGELFF. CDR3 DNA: TGTGCCAGCAGCTTAAGTGGGGGGACCGGGGAGCTGTTTTTT. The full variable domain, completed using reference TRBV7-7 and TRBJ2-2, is GAGVSQSPRYKVTKRGQDVTLRCDPISSHATLYWYQQALGQGPEFLTYFNYEAQPDKSGLPSDRFSAERPEGSISTLTIQRTEQRDSAMYRCASSLSGGTGELFFGEGSRLTVL.